The TCR beta chain described here comes from a study of blood T cell repertoires in COVID-19. Study background: Specimens from acute and convalescent COVID-19 originated in the United States, Italy and Spain. PBMCs, B-cell-depleted T cells, or T cells were the source of the cDNA or gDNA that made up the material.

TCRdb's copy holds only in-frame clones and misses some; the assay was immunoSEQ multiplex PCR. The sample shows roughly 150,000 clones, roughly 83% of them seen only once. Trimming left V 6 bases short and J 5 bases short, with 22 bases between. The CDR3 totals 16 residues. Germline V gene lookup returns CDR1 SGHVS and CDR2 FQNEAQ. Material: peripheral blood. The rearrangement joins TRBV7-8 to TRBJ2-5, with D possibly matching TRBD1 (6 bases). The TCR was taken from an elderly woman with active or convalescent COVID-19. For the CDR3, the DNA is TGTGCCAGCAGTTCTACCACAGGGAGCCCATGGGAGACCCAGTACTTC. Translation gives CASSSTTGSPWETQYF. The complete variable domain, with remaining parts taken from reference TRBV7-8 and TRBJ2-5, reads GAGVSQSPRYKVAKRGQDVALRCDPISGHVSLFWYQQALGQGPEFLTYFQNEAQLDKSGLPSDRFFAERPEGSVSTLKIQRTQQEDSAVYLCASSSTTGSPWETQYFGPGTRLLVL.